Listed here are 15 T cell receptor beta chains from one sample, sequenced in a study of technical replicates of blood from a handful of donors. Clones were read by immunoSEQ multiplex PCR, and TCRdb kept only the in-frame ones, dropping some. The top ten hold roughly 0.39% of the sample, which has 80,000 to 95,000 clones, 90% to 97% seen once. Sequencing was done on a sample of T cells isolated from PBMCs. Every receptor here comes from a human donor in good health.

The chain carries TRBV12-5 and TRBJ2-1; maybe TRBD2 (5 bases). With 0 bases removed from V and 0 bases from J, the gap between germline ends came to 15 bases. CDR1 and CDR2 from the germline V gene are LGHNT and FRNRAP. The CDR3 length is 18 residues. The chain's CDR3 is CASGLVLIATRSYNEQFF. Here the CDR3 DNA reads TGTGCTAGTGGTTTGGTCCTCATAGCGACCCGCTCCTACAATGAGCAGTTCTTC.

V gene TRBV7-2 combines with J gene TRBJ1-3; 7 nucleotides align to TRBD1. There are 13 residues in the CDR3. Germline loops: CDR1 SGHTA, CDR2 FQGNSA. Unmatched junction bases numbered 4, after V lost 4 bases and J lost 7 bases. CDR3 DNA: TGTGCCAGCAGCTCCGTCAGGGGGAACACCATATATTTT. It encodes CASSSVRGNTIYF.

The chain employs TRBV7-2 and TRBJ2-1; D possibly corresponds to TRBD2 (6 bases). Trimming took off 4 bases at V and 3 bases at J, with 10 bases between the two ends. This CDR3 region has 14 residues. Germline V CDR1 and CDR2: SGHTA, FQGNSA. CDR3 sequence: CASSWVAVYNEQFF. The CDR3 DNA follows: TGTGCCAGCAGCTGGGTAGCGGTCTACAATGAGCAGTTCTTC.

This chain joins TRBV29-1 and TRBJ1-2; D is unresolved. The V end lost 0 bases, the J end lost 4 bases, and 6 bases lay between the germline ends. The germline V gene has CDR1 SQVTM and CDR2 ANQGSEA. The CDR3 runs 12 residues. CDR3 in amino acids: CSVEDGSYGYTF. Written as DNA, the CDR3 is TGCAGCGTTGAAGATGGCAGCTATGGCTACACCTTC. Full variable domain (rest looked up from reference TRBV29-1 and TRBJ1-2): SAVISQKPSRDICQRGTSLTIQCQVDSQVTMMFWYRQQPGQSLTLIATANQGSEATYESGFVIDKFPISRPNLTFSTLTVSNMSPEDSSIYLCSVEDGSYGYTFGSGTRLTVV.

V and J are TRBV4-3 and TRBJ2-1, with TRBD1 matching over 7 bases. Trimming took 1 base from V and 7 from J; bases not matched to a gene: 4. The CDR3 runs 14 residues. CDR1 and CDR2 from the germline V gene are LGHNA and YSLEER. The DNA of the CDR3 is TGCGCCAGCAGCCAAGGACAGGGAACGAATGAGCAGTTCTTC. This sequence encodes CASSQGQGTNEQFF.

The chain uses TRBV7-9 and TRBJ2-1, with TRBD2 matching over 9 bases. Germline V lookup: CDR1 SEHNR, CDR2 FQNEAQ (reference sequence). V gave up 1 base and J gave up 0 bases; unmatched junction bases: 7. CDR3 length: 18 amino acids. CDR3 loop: CASSLVAGAIFSYNEQFF. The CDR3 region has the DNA TGTGCCAGCAGCTTAGTAGCGGGAGCCATATTCTCCTACAATGAGCAGTTCTTC.

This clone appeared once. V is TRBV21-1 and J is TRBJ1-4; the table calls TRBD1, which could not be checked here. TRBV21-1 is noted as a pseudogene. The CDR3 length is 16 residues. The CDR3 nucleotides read TGTGCCAGCAGCAAAGTCCCCAGGGGGGCCTGCGGAAAACTGTTTTTT. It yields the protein CASSKVPRGACGKLFF.

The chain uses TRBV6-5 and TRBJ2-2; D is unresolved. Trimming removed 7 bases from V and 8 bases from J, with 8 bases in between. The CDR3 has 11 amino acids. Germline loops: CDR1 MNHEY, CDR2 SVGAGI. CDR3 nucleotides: TGTGCCAGCAAATCGGTGGGGGAGCTGTTTTTT. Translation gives CASKSVGELFF.

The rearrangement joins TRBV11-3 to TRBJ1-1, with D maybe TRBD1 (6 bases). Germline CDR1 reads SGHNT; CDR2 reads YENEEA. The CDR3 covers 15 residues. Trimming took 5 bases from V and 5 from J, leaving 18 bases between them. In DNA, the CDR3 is TGTGCCAGCAGCCCGCGACAGATAGGGGGAACTGAAGCTTTCTTT. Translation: CASSPRQIGGTEAFF.

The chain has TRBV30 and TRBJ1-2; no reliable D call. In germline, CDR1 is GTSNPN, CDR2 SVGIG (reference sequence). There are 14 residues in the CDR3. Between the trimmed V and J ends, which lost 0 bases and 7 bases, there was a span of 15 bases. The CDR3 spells CAWSVSRDSGGYTF. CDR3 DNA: TGTGCCTGGAGTGTTTCGAGGGATTCAGGTGGCTACACCTTC. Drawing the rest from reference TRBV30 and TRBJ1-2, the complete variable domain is SQTIHQWPATLVQPVGSPLSLECTVEGTSNPNLYWYRQAAGRGLQLLFYSVGIGQISSEVPQNLSASRPQDRQFILSSKKLLLSDSGFYLCAWSVSRDSGGYTFGSGTRLTVV.

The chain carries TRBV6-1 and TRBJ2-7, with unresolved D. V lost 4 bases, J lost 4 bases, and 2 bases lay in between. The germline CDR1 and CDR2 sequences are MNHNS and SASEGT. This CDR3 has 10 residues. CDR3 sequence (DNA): TGTGCCAGCAGTGTATACGAGCAGTACTTC. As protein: CASSVYEQYF.

The CDR3 is CASSLGGLRELFF. The CDR3 nucleotides are TGCGCCAGCAGCTTGGGGGGCCTCCGGGAGCTGTTTTTT. The chain combines TRBV5-1 with TRBJ2-2; D perhaps matches TRBD1 (5 bases). This CDR3 contains 13 residues. The germline gives CDR1 SGHRS, CDR2 YFSETQ. V dropped 0 bases and J dropped 9 bases, with 9 bases sitting between them.

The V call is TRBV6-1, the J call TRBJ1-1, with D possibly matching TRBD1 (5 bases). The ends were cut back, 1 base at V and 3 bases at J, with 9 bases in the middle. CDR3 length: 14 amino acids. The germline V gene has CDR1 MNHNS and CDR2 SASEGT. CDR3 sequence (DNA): TGTGCCAGCAGTGAAGAACTGACAGACACTGAAGCTTTCTTT. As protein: CASSEELTDTEAFF.

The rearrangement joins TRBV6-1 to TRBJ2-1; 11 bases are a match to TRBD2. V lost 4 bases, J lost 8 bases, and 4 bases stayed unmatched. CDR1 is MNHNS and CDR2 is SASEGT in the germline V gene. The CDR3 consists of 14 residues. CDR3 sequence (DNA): TGTGCCAGCAGTGGACTAGCGGGGAGGCATGAGCAGTTCTTC. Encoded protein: CASSGLAGRHEQFF.

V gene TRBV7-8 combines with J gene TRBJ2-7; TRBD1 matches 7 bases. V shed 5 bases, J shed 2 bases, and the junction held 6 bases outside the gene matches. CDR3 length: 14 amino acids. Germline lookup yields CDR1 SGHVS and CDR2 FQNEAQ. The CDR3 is CASSRGDRAYEQYF. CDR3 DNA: TGTGCCAGCAGCCGGGGAGACAGGGCCTACGAGCAGTACTTC.